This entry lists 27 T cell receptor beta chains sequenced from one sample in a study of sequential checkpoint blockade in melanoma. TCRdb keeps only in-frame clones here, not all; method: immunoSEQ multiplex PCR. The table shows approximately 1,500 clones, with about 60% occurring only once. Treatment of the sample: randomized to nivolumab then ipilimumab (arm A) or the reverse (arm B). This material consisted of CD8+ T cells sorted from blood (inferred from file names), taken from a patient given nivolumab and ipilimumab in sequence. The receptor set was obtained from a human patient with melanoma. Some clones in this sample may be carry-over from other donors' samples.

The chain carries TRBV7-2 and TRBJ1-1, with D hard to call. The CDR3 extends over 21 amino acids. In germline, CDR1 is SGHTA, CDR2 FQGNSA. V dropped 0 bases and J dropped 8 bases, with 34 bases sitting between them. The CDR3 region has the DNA TGTGCCAGCAGCTTAGCAGTCACCCTCGTTCAGCGAGGAGGAGGGATAGTGGAAGCTTTCTTT. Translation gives CASSLAVTLVQRGGGIVEAFF.

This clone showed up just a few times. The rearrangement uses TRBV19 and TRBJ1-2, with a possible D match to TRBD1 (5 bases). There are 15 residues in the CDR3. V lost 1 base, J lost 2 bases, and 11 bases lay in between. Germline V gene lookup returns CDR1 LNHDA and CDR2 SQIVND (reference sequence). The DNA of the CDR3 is TGTGCCAGTAGTATAGGGGGGGGATCCAACTATGGCTACACCTTC. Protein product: CASSIGGGSNYGYTF.

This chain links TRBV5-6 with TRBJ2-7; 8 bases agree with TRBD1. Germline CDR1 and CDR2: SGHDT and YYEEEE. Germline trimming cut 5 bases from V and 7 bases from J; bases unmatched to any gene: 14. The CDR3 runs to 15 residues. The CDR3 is CASRYGTGYWGEQYF. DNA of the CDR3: TGTGCCAGCAGATATGGGACAGGATACTGGGGGGAGCAGTACTTC.

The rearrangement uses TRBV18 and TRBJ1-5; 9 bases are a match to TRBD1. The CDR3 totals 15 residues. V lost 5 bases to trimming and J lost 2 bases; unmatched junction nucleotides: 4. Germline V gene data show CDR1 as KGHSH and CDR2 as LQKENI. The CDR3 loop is CASSEDRGRNQPQHF. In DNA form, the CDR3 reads TGTGCCAGCTCAGAGGACAGGGGCCGCAATCAGCCCCAGCATTTT.

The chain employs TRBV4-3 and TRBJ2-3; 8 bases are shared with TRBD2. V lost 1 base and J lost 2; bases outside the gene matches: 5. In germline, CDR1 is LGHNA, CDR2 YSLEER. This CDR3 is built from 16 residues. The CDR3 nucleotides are TGCGCCAGCAGCCAAGGCCTAGCGGGTAACACAGATACGCAGTATTTT. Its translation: CASSQGLAGNTDTQYF.

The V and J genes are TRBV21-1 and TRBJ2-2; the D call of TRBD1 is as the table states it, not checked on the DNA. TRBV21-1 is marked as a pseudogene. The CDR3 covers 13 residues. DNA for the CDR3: TGTGCCAGCAGCAAAGGAACAGCCGGGGAGCTGTTTTTT. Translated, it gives CASSKGTAGELFF.

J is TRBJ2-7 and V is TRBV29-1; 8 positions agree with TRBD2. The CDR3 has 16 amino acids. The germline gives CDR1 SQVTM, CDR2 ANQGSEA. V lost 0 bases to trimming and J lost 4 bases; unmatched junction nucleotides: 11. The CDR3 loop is CSVEDPRAGGEYEQYF. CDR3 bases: TGCAGCGTTGAAGACCCAAGGGCCGGGGGGGAGTACGAGCAGTACTTC.

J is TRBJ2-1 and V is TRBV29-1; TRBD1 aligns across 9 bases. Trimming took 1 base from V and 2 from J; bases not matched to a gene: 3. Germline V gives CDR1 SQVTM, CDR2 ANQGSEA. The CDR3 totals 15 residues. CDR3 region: CSVEGWTGAYNEQFF. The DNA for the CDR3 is TGCAGCGTTGAAGGATGGACAGGGGCCTACAATGAGCAGTTCTTC.

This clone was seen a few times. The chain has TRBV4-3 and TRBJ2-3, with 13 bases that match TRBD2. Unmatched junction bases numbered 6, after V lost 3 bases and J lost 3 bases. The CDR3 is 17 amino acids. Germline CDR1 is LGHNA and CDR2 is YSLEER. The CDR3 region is CASSQRTSGGGTDTQYF. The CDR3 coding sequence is TGCGCCAGCAGCCAGAGGACTAGCGGGGGAGGAACAGATACGCAGTATTTT.

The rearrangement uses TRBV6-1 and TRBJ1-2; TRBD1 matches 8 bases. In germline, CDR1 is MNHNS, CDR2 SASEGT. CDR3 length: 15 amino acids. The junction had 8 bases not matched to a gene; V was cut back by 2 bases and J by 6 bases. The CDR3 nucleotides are TGTGCCAGCAGTGAATCCACAGGGGGGGTTAATGGCTACACCTTC. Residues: CASSESTGGVNGYTF.

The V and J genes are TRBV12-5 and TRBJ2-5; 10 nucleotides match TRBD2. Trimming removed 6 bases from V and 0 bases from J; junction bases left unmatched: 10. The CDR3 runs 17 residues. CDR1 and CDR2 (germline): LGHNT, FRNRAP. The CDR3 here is CASGGTSEGVYQETQYF. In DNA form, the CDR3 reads TGTGCTAGTGGAGGGACTAGCGAGGGGGTGTACCAAGAGACCCAGTACTTC.

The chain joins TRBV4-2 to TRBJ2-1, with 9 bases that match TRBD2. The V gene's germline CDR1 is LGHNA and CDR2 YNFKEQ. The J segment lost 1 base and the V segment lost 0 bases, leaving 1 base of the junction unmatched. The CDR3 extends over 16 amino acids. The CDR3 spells CASSQDSGGSYNEQFF. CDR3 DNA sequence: TGTGCCAGCAGCCAAGATAGCGGGGGATCCTACAATGAGCAGTTCTTC.

The CDR3 nucleotides read TGTGCCAGCAGTGGATCGGGACATATCAAAAACATTCAGTACTTC. As protein: CASSGSGHIKNIQYF. The chain combines TRBV25-1 with TRBJ2-4; the D gene is possibly TRBD1 (6 bases). V was shortened by 4 bases and J by 3 bases, with 13 bases between the two germline ends. CDR1 and CDR2 from the germline V gene are MGHDK and SYGVNS. This CDR3 contains 15 residues.

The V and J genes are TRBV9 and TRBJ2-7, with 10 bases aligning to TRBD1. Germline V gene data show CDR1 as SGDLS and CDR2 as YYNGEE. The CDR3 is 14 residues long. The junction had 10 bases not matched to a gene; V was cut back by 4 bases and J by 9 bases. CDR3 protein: CASSPPGQGFRQYF. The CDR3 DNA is TGTGCCAGCAGCCCTCCGGGACAGGGGTTCCGGCAGTACTTC.

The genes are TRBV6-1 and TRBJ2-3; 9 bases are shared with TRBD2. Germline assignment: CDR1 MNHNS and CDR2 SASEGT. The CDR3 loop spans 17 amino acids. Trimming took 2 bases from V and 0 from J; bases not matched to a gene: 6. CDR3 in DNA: TGTGCCAGCAGTGAACTAGCGGGGACACCCAGCACAGATACGCAGTATTTT. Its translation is CASSELAGTPSTDTQYF.

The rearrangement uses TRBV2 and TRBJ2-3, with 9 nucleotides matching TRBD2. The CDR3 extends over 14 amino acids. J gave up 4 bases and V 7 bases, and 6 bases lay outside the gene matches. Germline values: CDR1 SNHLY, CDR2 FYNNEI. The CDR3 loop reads CASISGGTPDTQYF. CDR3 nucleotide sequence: TGTGCCAGCATAAGCGGGGGGACCCCAGATACGCAGTATTTT. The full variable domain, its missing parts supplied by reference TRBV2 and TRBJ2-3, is EPEVTQTPSHQVTQMGQEVILRCVPISNHLYFYWYRQILGQKVEFLVSFYNNEISEKSEIFDDQFSVERPDGSNFTLKIRSTKLEDSAMYFCASISGGTPDTQYFGPGTRLTVL.

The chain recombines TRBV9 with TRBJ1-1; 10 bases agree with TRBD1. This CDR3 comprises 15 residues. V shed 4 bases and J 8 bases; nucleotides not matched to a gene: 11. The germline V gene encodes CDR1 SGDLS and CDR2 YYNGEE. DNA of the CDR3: TGTGCCAGCAGCCCCACCCGGGGACAGGGGTTGGAAGCTTTCTTT. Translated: CASSPTRGQGLEAFF. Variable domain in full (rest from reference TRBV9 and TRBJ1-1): DSGVTQTPKHLITATGQRVTLRCSPRSGDLSVYWYQQSLDQGLQFLIQYYNGEERAKGNILERFSAQQFPDLHSELNLSSLELGDSALYFCASSPTRGQGLEAFFGQGTRLTVV.

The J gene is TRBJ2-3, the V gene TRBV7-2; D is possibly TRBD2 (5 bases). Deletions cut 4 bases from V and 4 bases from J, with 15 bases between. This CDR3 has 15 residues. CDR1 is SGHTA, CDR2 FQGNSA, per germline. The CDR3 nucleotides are TGTGCCAGCAGCTCGCCCTCCCTAGCCTCAGATACGCAGTATTTT. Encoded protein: CASSSPSLASDTQYF.

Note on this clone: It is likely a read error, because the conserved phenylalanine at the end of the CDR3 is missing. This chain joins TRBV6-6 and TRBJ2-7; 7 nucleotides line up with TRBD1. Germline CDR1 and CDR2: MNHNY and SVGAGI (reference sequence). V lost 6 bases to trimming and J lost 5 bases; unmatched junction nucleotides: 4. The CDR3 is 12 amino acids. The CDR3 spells CASRTGLNEQYL. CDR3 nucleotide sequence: TGTGCCAGCAGGACAGGGTTGAACGAGCAGTACCTC.

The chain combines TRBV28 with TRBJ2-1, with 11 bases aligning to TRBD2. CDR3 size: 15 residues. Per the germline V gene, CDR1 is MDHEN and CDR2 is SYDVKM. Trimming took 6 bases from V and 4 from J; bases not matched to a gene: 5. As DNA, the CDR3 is TGTGCCAGCAGCTCCGCTAGCGGGGGGTACAATGAGCAGTTCTTC. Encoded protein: CASSSASGGYNEQFF.

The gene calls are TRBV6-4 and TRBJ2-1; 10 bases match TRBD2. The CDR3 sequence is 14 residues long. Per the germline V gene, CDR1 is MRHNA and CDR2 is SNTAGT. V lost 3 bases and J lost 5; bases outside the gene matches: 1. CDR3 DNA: TGTGCCAGCAGTGAGACTAGCGGGCACAATGAGCAGTTCTTC. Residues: CASSETSGHNEQFF.

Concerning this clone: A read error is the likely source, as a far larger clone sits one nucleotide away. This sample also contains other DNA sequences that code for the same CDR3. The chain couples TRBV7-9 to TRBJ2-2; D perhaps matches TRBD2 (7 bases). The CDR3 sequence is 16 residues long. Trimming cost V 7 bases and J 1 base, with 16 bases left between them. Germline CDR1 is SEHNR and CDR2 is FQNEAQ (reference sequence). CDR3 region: CASTPGLGGNTGELFF. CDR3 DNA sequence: TGTGCCAGCACCCCCGGACTAGGGGGGAACACCGGGGAGCTGTTTTTT.

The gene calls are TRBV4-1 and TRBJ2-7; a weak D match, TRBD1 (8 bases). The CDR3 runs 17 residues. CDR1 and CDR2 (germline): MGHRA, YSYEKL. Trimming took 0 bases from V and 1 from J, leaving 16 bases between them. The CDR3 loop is CASSQEGGTGSSYEQYF. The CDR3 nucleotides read TGCGCCAGCAGCCAAGAGGGGGGGACAGGATCTTCCTACGAGCAGTACTTC.

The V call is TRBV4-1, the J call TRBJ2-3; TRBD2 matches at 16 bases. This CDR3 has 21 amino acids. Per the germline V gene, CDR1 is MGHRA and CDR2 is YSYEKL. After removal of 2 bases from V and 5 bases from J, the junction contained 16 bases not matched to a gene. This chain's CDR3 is CASSQQTLGTSGGASIDTQYF. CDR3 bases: TGCGCCAGCAGCCAACAAACCCTCGGGACTAGCGGGGGGGCGTCTATAGATACGCAGTATTTT.

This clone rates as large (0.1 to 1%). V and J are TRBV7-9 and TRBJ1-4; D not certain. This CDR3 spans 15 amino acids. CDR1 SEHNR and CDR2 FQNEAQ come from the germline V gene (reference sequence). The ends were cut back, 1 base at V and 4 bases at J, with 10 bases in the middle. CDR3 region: CASSLGGQHNEKLFF. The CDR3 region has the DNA TGTGCCAGCAGCTTAGGAGGCCAGCATAATGAAAAACTGTTTTTT. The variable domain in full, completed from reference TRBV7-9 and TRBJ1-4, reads DTGVSQNPRHKITKRGQNVTFRCDPISEHNRLYWYRQTLGQGPEFLTYFQNEAQLEKSRLLSDRFSAERPKGSFSTLEIQRTEQGDSAMYLCASSLGGQHNEKLFFGSGTQLSVL.

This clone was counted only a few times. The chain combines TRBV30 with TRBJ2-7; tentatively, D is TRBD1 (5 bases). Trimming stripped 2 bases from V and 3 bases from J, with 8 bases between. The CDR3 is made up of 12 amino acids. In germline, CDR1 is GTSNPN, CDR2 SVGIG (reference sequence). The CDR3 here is CAWSSDSYEQYF. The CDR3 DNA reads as TGTGCCTGGAGTTCCGACAGCTACGAGCAGTACTTC.

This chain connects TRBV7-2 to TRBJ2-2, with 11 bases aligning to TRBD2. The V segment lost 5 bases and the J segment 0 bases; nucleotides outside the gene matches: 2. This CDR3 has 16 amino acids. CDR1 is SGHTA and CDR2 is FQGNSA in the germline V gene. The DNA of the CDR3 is TGTGCCAGCAGCGCTAGCGGGGGGTCGAACACCGGGGAGCTGTTTTTT. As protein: CASSASGGSNTGELFF.